This passage covers 26 T cell receptor beta chains from one sample sequenced in a study of blood T cell repertoires in COVID-19. Libraries were prepared by immunoSEQ multiplex PCR; TCRdb keeps only in-frame clonotypes and omits some of them. Seen here are about 250,000 clones, about four fifths observed once, and the top ten hold 15% to 19%. The source material was peripheral blood. The receptors were sampled from a person aged 65-85 years with COVID-19, enrolled during active disease.

This sequence joins TRBV6-1 and TRBJ1-3; D is unclear. This CDR3 has 14 amino acids. The germline CDR1 and CDR2 sequences are MNHNS and SASEGT. Deletions cut 3 bases from V and 0 bases from J, with 6 bases between. The CDR3 DNA sequence: TGTGCCAGCAGTGATGTGAGCTCTGGAAACACCATATATTTT. It encodes CASSDVSSGNTIYF.

The chain carries TRBV10-3 and TRBJ1-4, with unresolved D. The V end was cut by 2 bases, the J end by 8 bases, with 12 bases between. Germline CDR1 is ENHRY and CDR2 is SYGVKD. This CDR3 contains 14 residues. In nucleotides, the CDR3 is TGTGCCATCAGTGAGGCGCGTGATCGGGAAAAACTGTTTTTT. Protein: CAISEARDREKLFF.

The sample holds one count of this clone. The chain combines TRBV27 with TRBJ2-6; possibly TRBD2 for D (5 bases). Trimming pared 2 bases from V and 3 bases from J, leaving 8 bases between. Germline values: CDR1 MNHEY, CDR2 SMNVEV (reference sequence). CDR3 length: 15 amino acids. CDR3 residues: CASSLGSGGANVLTF. The CDR3 region has the DNA TGTGCCAGCAGTTTAGGCAGCGGTGGGGCCAACGTCCTGACTTTC.

Only one count was recorded for this clone. The CDR3 sequence: CASSVDFGGNQPQHF. CDR3 nucleotide sequence: TGTGCCAGCAGCGTAGATTTCGGGGGGAATCAGCCCCAGCATTTT. The chain couples TRBV9 to TRBJ1-5, with D possibly being TRBD1 (5 bases). V was trimmed by 0 bases and J by 4 bases, leaving 11 bases between them. The CDR3 covers 15 residues. Germline V gene lookup returns CDR1 SGDLS and CDR2 YYNGEE.

The rearrangement uses TRBV7-9 and TRBJ1-5; 7 bases line up with TRBD1. The V gene end was trimmed by 4 bases and the J gene end by 3 bases; junction bases not matched to a gene: 6. Germline V gene lookup returns CDR1 SEHNR and CDR2 FQNEAQ (reference sequence). This CDR3 has 15 amino acids. CDR3 loop: CASSSGTAVNQPQHF. CDR3 in DNA: TGTGCCAGCAGCTCCGGGACAGCCGTCAATCAGCCCCAGCATTTT.

The chain has TRBV7-2 and TRBJ2-3, with 8 bases fitting TRBD2. V trimming: 3 bases; J trimming: 1 base; junction bases outside the gene matches: 3. Germline loops: CDR1 SGHTA, CDR2 FQGNSA. The CDR3 has 15 amino acids. This CDR3 is CASSFGRGGTDTQYF. The CDR3 nucleotides are TGTGCCAGCAGCTTTGGGCGGGGGGGCACAGATACGCAGTATTTT.

This clone appeared a few times. The rearrangement joins TRBV7-2 to TRBJ2-2; 7 nucleotides align to TRBD1. The CDR3 spans 14 residues. Per the germline V gene, CDR1 is SGHTA and CDR2 is FQGNSA. V shed 8 bases, J shed 1 base, and the junction held 4 bases outside the gene matches. CDR3 DNA sequence: TGTGCCAGCGGCAGGACAGGGAACACCGGGGAGCTGTTTTTT. It encodes CASGRTGNTGELFF.

The chain carries TRBV9 and TRBJ1-6; D call uncertain. CDR1 is SGDLS and CDR2 is YYNGEE in the germline V gene. There are 15 residues in the CDR3. V lost 5 bases to trimming and J lost 5 bases, with 14 bases between them. CDR3 region: CASSLGLPNNSPLHF. The CDR3 DNA reads as TGTGCCAGCAGTCTCGGTTTACCGAATAATTCACCCCTCCACTTT.

The chain carries TRBV15 and TRBJ2-7; D is possibly TRBD2 (5 bases). Germline CDR1 and CDR2: LNHNV and YYDKDF (reference sequence). The CDR3 contains 12 residues. V was cut by 4 bases and J by 7 bases, with 11 bases left in between. CDR3 in DNA: TGTGCCACCAGCATCGGGGTTGGGGAGCAGTACTTC. Amino acids: CATSIGVGEQYF.

V usage is TRBV5-4 and J usage is TRBJ1-2; 8 nucleotides line up with TRBD1. With V trimmed by 0 bases and J by 2 bases, 12 bases remained unmatched. The CDR3 totals 18 residues. CDR1 is SGHNT, CDR2 YYREEE, per germline (reference sequence). CDR3 coding DNA: TGTGCCAGCAGCTTGGGCAGAGGGACAGGAGGTTGGAACTATGGCTACACCTTC. Its protein product is CASSLGRGTGGWNYGYTF.

The rearrangement uses TRBV5-1 and TRBJ2-7, with D maybe TRBD1 (5 bases). V dropped 2 bases and J dropped 0 bases, with 15 bases sitting between them. Germline CDR1 SGHRS, CDR2 YFSETQ. The CDR3 sequence is 16 residues long. The CDR3 coding sequence is TGCGCCAGCAGCTTCGGCAGGGATTCGAGCTCCTACGAGCAGTACTTC. It is translated as CASSFGRDSSSYEQYF.

The V call is TRBV10-3, the J call TRBJ2-2; tentatively, D is TRBD2 (5 bases). V lost 3 bases and J 12 bases, leaving 14 bases between the germline ends. This CDR3 spans 13 amino acids. Germline V gene data show CDR1 as ENHRY and CDR2 as SYGVKD. CDR3 residues: CAISDERTPKLFF. CDR3 DNA sequence: TGTGCCATCAGTGATGAGCGGACCCCTAAGCTGTTTTTT.

This clone was picked up many times. The chain joins TRBV6-6 to TRBJ1-4, with D possibly being TRBD1 (6 bases). This CDR3 is built from 14 residues. Germline lookup yields CDR1 MNHNY and CDR2 SVGAGI (reference sequence). Deletions cut 8 bases from V and 3 bases from J, with 13 bases between. The CDR3 loop is CASADTGPNEKLFF. The CDR3, as DNA: TGTGCCAGCGCCGATACAGGGCCTAATGAAAAACTGTTTTTT.

This clone was observed once. The chain uses TRBV28 and TRBJ2-7; D may be TRBD2 (6 bases). This CDR3 comprises 17 residues. The ends were cut back, 6 bases at V and 4 bases at J, with 25 bases in the middle. Per the germline V gene, CDR1 is MDHEN and CDR2 is SYDVKM. The CDR3 here is CASSLGSPKEGIYEQYF. In DNA form, the CDR3 reads TGTGCCAGCAGCCTCGGCTCCCCGAAGGAGGGAATTTACGAGCAGTACTTC.

V and J are TRBV7-2 and TRBJ2-7, with D unresolved. V lost 5 bases to trimming and J lost 3 bases, with 14 bases between them. CDR3 length equals 14 residues. The germline CDR1 and CDR2 sequences are SGHTA and FQGNSA. The CDR3 coding sequence is TGTGCCAGCAGCCCAGTAGGTGCAGGCTACGAGCAGTACTTC. This translates into CASSPVGAGYEQYF.

This chain joins TRBV28 and TRBJ1-4; the D gene is possibly TRBD1 (5 bases). Germline CDR1 reads MDHEN; CDR2 reads SYDVKM. V gave up 3 bases and J gave up 0 bases, with 14 bases separating them. This CDR3 is 17 amino acids long. The CDR3 DNA reads TGTGCCAGCAGTTTTCTAAGCGGGGACGCAACTAATGAAAAACTGTTTTTT. Translating it yields CASSFLSGDATNEKLFF.

The chain uses TRBV5-8 and TRBJ2-3, with TRBD2 matching 7 bases. Per germline, CDR1 SGHTS and CDR2 YDEGEE. The CDR3 spans 16 residues. The V gene end was trimmed by 4 bases and the J gene end by 4 bases; junction bases not matched to a gene: 12. DNA of the CDR3: TGTGCCAGCAGCCGGCTCCGGGTCAGCGGGGCAGATACGCAGTATTTT. It is translated as CASSRLRVSGADTQYF.

This clone came up a few times. This chain uses TRBV6-6 with TRBJ2-7; maybe TRBD1 (7 bases). The CDR3 is made up of 15 amino acids. V dropped 0 bases and J dropped 3 bases, with 12 bases sitting between them. Germline V gene data show CDR1 as MNHNY and CDR2 as SVGAGI (reference sequence). The CDR3 DNA reads TGTGCCAGCAGTTACTCGATCCAGGGGGGCTACGAGCAGTACTTC. Translating it yields CASSYSIQGGYEQYF.

The chain combines TRBV7-2 with TRBJ1-6; maybe TRBD1 (5 bases). V was shortened by 5 bases and J by 6 bases, with 20 bases between the two germline ends. CDR3 length: 17 amino acids. Germline CDR1 SGHTA, CDR2 FQGNSA. This CDR3 is CASSLRPAGTSNSPLHF. CDR3 nucleotides: TGTGCCAGCAGCCTGAGACCAGCCGGGACTTCTAATTCACCCCTCCACTTT.

The chain uses TRBV6-2 or TRBV6-3 and TRBJ2-1; 9 nucleotides line up with TRBD2. This CDR3 comprises 15 residues. Trimming cost V 2 bases and J 4 bases; bases outside gene matches: 3. Germline loops: CDR1 MNHEY, CDR2 SVGEGT. CDR3 sequence (DNA): TGTGCCAGCAGTTACACCCTAGCGGGGTACAATGAGCAGTTCTTC. It codes for CASSYTLAGYNEQFF.

The V gene is TRBV6-5, the J gene TRBJ1-1, with 12 bases aligning to TRBD1. The CDR3 has 14 residues. The germline V gene encodes CDR1 MNHEY and CDR2 SVGAGI. J gave up 4 bases and V 6 bases, and 3 bases lay outside the gene matches. CDR3 residues: CASRVGQGATEAFF. CDR3 DNA sequence: TGTGCCAGCAGGGTGGGACAGGGGGCCACTGAAGCTTTCTTT.

This clone was recorded only once. The chain recombines TRBV14 with TRBJ1-2; unclear D gene. V shed 0 bases and J shed 5 bases, with 16 bases lying between them. The CDR3 has 16 residues. CDR1 and CDR2 from the germline V gene are SGHDN and FVKESK. The CDR3 spells CASSQEVPAAGYGYTF. CDR3 DNA: TGTGCCAGCAGCCAAGAGGTCCCAGCCGCCGGGTATGGCTACACCTTC.

V gene TRBV3-1 (or the pseudogene TRBV3-2) combines with J gene TRBJ1-5; D gene uncertain. Germline V gene sequence: CDR1 LGHDT, CDR2 YNNKEL (reference sequence). V was trimmed by 0 bases and J by 0 bases, leaving 21 bases between them. The CDR3 has 20 amino acids. The CDR3 DNA is TGTGCCAGCAGCCAAGACCCCGCAGCGTCAAGACCATATAGCAATCAGCCCCAGCATTTT. Translated, it gives CASSQDPAASRPYSNQPQHF.

Notes on this clone: One junction end disagrees with the germline gene, perhaps due to a read error. The chain has TRBV2 and TRBJ2-1; 7 bases line up with TRBD1. This CDR3 is built from 9 residues. Germline V gene lookup returns CDR1 SNHLY and CDR2 FYNNEI. The CDR3 loop is CASRTGFLF. The CDR3 DNA sequence: TGTGCCAGCCGGACAGGATTTCTCTTC.

The CDR3 sequence is CAISQKNTEAFF. In DNA, the CDR3 is TGTGCCATCAGCCAGAAGAACACTGAAGCTTTCTTT. The chain carries TRBV10-3 and TRBJ1-1, with unresolved D. The CDR3 has 12 amino acids. V was pared by 6 bases and J by 1 base, with 6 bases between. Germline values: CDR1 ENHRY, CDR2 SYGVKD.

The rearrangement joins TRBV7-3 to TRBJ2-3, with 10 bases fitting TRBD2. V was clipped by 3 bases and J by 6 bases; unmatched bases: 3. The length of the CDR3 is 14 residues. CDR1 SGHTA and CDR2 FQGTGA come from the germline V gene. The CDR3 loop reads CASSFLTSGDTQYF. CDR3 coding DNA: TGTGCCAGCAGCTTCCTGACTAGCGGGGATACGCAGTATTTT.